A selection of T cell receptor beta chains follows, all from one sample in a study of T cells in Graves' hyperthyroidism and ophthalmopathy. TCRdb ran MiXCR on the multiplex PCR reads and lists one entry per CDR3 protein. This sample has roughly 720,000 distinct CDR3 sequences, with around 16% found just once. The sample taken for sequencing was blood. All receptors come from a man in his forties or fifties with Graves' hyperthyroidism. CDR3s include the opening cysteine and the closing phenylalanine or tryptophan. Each record gives: V gene, J gene, CDR3 protein.

>TRBV9|TRBJ2-5
CASSSNRVTTKQETQYF
>TRBV2|TRBJ1-5
CASGREGGRQPQHF
>TRBV6-2/TRBV6-3|TRBJ1-1
CASSSTKAQGRVNTEAFF
>TRBV5-1|TRBJ2-7
CATPRKGQGCHEQYF
>TRBV27|TRBJ2-2
CASSTPPDNTGELFF
>TRBV11-2|TRBJ2-4
CASSPAGRGDIQYF
>TRBV15|TRBJ2-5
CATSTRDGETQYF
>TRBV7-2|TRBJ2-1
CASSALAGGRNEQFF
>TRBV7-2|TRBJ1-2
CASSINPVGSGYTF
>TRBV11-1|TRBJ2-3
CASSLIPGQGADTQYF